The entry below gives a single TCR beta chain sequence along with its context. These data originate in a study of CDR3 diversity in severe acne. TCRdb fed the PCR reads into MiXCR, producing one record per CDR3 protein. This sample has 90,000 or so distinct CDR3 sequences, with roughly 52% found just once. The germline V gene encodes CDR1 DFQATT and CDR2 SNEGSKA (reference sequence). The length of the CDR3 is 16 residues. V lost 1 base and J 5 bases, leaving 20 bases between the germline ends. The specimen was blood. The rearrangement joins TRBV20-1 to TRBJ1-2; TRBD1 is a possible D gene (5 bases). The receptor was derived from a male donor in good health, serving as a control. For the CDR3, the DNA is TGCAGTGCTAGAGTGTTATACACAGGCGGCGGGTATGGCTACACCTTC. This gives the protein CSARVLYTGGGYGYTF.